This TCR beta chain appears in the sequencing data of a study of shared clonotypes between healthy human individuals. Clones were read by immunoSEQ multiplex PCR, and TCRdb kept only the in-frame ones, dropping some. The sample lists 800,000 to 1,200,000 clones; about 80% were seen once. Concerning this clone: A far larger clone lies a single base away; this is likely a read error.

V lost 1 base to trimming and J lost 0 bases; unmatched junction nucleotides: 0. CDR1 and CDR2 from the germline V gene are SGHTA and FQGNSA. The CDR3 is made up of 15 amino acids. Material: memory CD4+ T cells from PBMCs. Documented subset: CD45RA-negative fraction. The TCR sequence derives from a man younger than 35 in good health. Some clones in this sample may be carry-over from other donors' samples. The chain joins TRBV7-2 to TRBJ2-1; TRBD1 agrees at 7 bases. CDR3 DNA: TGTGCCAGCAGCTTAGGGGACAGCTCCTACAATGAGCAGTTCTTC. Protein sequence: CASSLGDSSYNEQFF.